This entry lists 25 T cell receptor beta chains sequenced from one sample in a study of blood T cell repertoires in COVID-19. TCRdb keeps only in-frame clones here, not all; method: immunoSEQ multiplex PCR. The sample carries some 290,000 clones, roughly 93% recorded once. The sequencing sample was made of PBMCs or T cells enriched from blood (not recorded which). The receptors originated from a woman between 40 and 50 years old with acute COVID-19.

The chain links TRBV24-1 to TRBJ1-5, with D possibly TRBD1 on 5 matching bases. The V end was cut by 5 bases, the J end by 3 bases, with 10 bases between. CDR1 and CDR2 from the germline V gene are KGHDR and SFDVKD. The CDR3 runs 14 residues. The CDR3 DNA reads TGTGCCACCAGTGCAGGCAGGGACAATCAGCCCCAGCATTTT. It specifies CATSAGRDNQPQHF.

This chain joins TRBV10-1 and TRBJ2-2; D might be TRBD1 (5 bases). V was shortened by 0 bases and J by 4 bases, with 12 bases between the two germline ends. This CDR3 comprises 16 residues. CDR1 is WNHNN and CDR2 is SYGVQD in the germline V gene (reference sequence). CDR3 sequence (DNA): TGCGCCAGCAGTGAGTCGTGTCAGGGAATCACCGGGGAGCTGTTTTTT. It yields the protein CASSESCQGITGELFF.

The chain uses TRBV6-5 and TRBJ1-4, with D maybe TRBD1 (5 bases). V shed 0 bases and J shed 8 bases, with 16 bases lying between them. Germline V gene sequence: CDR1 MNHEY, CDR2 SVGAGI. This CDR3 is 16 amino acids long. In nucleotides, the CDR3 is TGTGCCAGCAGTTACTCGTGGGCAGGGATTGGGGAAAAACTGTTTTTT. It is translated as CASSYSWAGIGEKLFF.

The genes are TRBV5-4 and TRBJ1-1, with D unclear. Trimming removed 1 base from V and 0 bases from J, with 10 bases in between. Germline V gene data show CDR1 as SGHNT and CDR2 as YYREEE (reference sequence). The CDR3 spans 15 residues. This CDR3 reads CASSLIADVNTEAFF. CDR3 nucleotides: TGTGCCAGCAGCTTGATTGCAGATGTGAACACTGAAGCTTTCTTT. The complete variable domain, with remaining parts taken from reference TRBV5-4 and TRBJ1-1, reads ETGVTQSPTHLIKTRGQQVTLRCSSQSGHNTVSWYQQALGQGPQFIFQYYREEENGRGNFPPRFSGLQFPNYSSELNVNALELDDSALYLCASSLIADVNTEAFFGQGTRLTVV.

The chain recombines TRBV6-5 with TRBJ1-2; D is perhaps TRBD1 (6 bases). Germline CDR1 and CDR2: MNHEY and SVGAGI. Trimming took off 6 bases at V and 6 bases at J, with 17 bases between the two ends. This CDR3 region has 14 residues. This CDR3 reads CASSLRTGWDGYTF. CDR3 nucleotide sequence: TGTGCCAGCAGCCTCCGTACAGGGTGGGATGGCTACACCTTC.

The gene calls are TRBV30 and TRBJ2-5; 9 bases line up with TRBD1. Germline V gene sequence: CDR1 GTSNPN, CDR2 SVGIG (reference sequence). The CDR3 sequence is 14 residues long. The ends lost 3 bases at V and 4 bases at J; junction bases unmatched: 6. Here the CDR3 reads CAWSSTGGAETQYF. CDR3 sequence (DNA): TGTGCCTGGAGCTCCACAGGGGGCGCAGAGACCCAGTACTTC.

The rearrangement joins TRBV7-9 to TRBJ1-1; 7 nucleotides agree with TRBD1. The CDR3 covers 15 residues. V lost 5 bases to trimming and J lost 1 base; unmatched junction nucleotides: 7. CDR1 is SEHNR, CDR2 FQNEAQ, per germline (reference sequence). CDR3 bases: TGTGCCAGCAGCCGACAGGGTGGGGGGAACACTGAAGCTTTCTTT. As protein: CASSRQGGGNTEAFF.

The J gene is TRBJ1-1, the V gene TRBV4-2, with no clear D. The V gene's germline CDR1 is LGHNA and CDR2 YNFKEQ. The CDR3 has 18 residues. The V end lost 0 bases, the J end lost 1 base, and 18 bases lay between the germline ends. CDR3 in DNA: TGTGCCAGCAGCCAAGATATGTCCTCATCGGGGAGGAACACTGAAGCTTTCTTT. Translating it yields CASSQDMSSSGRNTEAFF.

The CDR3, as DNA: TGTGCCAGCAGTGAGCCGGGACAGGGATTTGGAGATACGCAGTATTTT. Amino acid sequence: CASSEPGQGFGDTQYF. J is TRBJ2-3 and V is TRBV6-1; 9 nucleotides agree with TRBD1. The V gene's germline CDR1 is MNHNS and CDR2 SASEGT. Unmatched junction bases numbered 9, after V lost 3 bases and J lost 5 bases. This CDR3 is built from 16 residues.

The sample holds one count of this clone. The V call is TRBV24-1, the J call TRBJ2-3, with D possibly TRBD1 on 5 matching bases. With 8 bases removed from V and 2 bases from J, the gap between germline ends came to 10 bases. The CDR3 runs to 13 residues. The germline V gene has CDR1 KGHDR and CDR2 SFDVKD. CDR3 coding DNA: TGTGCCACCATGACAGCCTTCACAGATACGCAGTATTTT. The encoded protein is CATMTAFTDTQYF.

The chain is built from TRBV4-1 and TRBJ1-6; unclear D gene. The germline V and J ends were trimmed by 3 bases and 8 bases, with 11 bases remaining between them. CDR1 and CDR2 (germline): MGHRA, YSYEKL. The CDR3 spans 14 residues. CDR3 DNA sequence: TGCGCCAGCAGCCACGGTCCGGGTGATTCACCCCTCCACTTT. Translated: CASSHGPGDSPLHF.

This chain joins TRBV14 and TRBJ2-3, with 9 bases that match TRBD2. V was pared by 4 bases and J by 7 bases, with 9 bases of the junction left unmatched. The CDR3 contains 15 residues. In germline, CDR1 is SGHDN, CDR2 FVKESK. CDR3 sequence (DNA): TGTGCCAGCAGCCCTCGGATAGCGGGAGACAATACGCAGTATTTT. It encodes CASSPRIAGDNTQYF.

This chain joins TRBV7-2 and TRBJ2-1, with 9 bases identical to TRBD2. Per germline, CDR1 SGHTA and CDR2 FQGNSA. The CDR3 consists of 14 residues. J gave up 6 bases and V 1 base, and 1 base lay outside the gene matches. The CDR3 reads CASSLGTSVNEQFF. The CDR3 nucleotides are TGTGCCAGCAGCTTAGGGACTAGCGTCAATGAGCAGTTCTTC.

The chain uses TRBV7-8 and TRBJ1-2; 9 nucleotides match TRBD1. CDR1 is SGHVS, CDR2 FQNEAQ, per germline. The V segment lost 1 base and the J segment 2 bases; nucleotides outside the gene matches: 8. The CDR3 spans 17 residues. The CDR3 nucleotides read TGTGCCAGCAGCTTAGGGATTATTGGACAGGGGAACTATGGCTACACCTTC. It yields the protein CASSLGIIGQGNYGYTF.

The chain uses TRBV6-5 and TRBJ2-3, with D tentatively TRBD2 (5 bases). CDR3 size: 15 residues. V was pared by 7 bases and J by 1 base, with 15 bases between. Germline CDR1 and CDR2: MNHEY and SVGAGI. CDR3 amino acids: CASTTRGTGTDTQYF. CDR3 in DNA: TGTGCCAGCACCACCCGGGGTACTGGCACAGATACGCAGTATTTT.

V is TRBV6-2 or TRBV6-3 and J is TRBJ2-2; 10 nucleotides line up with TRBD2. Germline V gene lookup returns CDR1 MNHEY and CDR2 SVGEGT. V shed 5 bases and J 3 bases; nucleotides not matched to a gene: 3. CDR3 length equals 15 residues. This chain's CDR3 is CASSGGLADTGELFF. The CDR3 coding sequence is TGTGCCAGCAGTGGCGGACTAGCGGACACCGGGGAGCTGTTTTTT.

As for this clone: Other DNA sequences within the sample encode an identical CDR3. The chain carries TRBV30 and TRBJ2-7, with D possibly being TRBD1 (6 bases). The V end lost 0 bases, the J end lost 4 bases, and 7 bases lay between the germline ends. CDR3 length equals 12 residues. Looked up from germline, CDR1 is GTSNPN and CDR2 is SVGIG (reference sequence). The CDR3 loop reads CAWSVQGYEQYF. The CDR3 DNA is TGTGCCTGGAGTGTACAGGGTTACGAGCAGTACTTC.

The V gene is TRBV6-5, the J gene TRBJ1-1; a weak D match, TRBD1 (6 bases). This CDR3 comprises 14 residues. CDR1 is MNHEY, CDR2 SVGAGI, per germline. Trimming shortened V by 8 bases and J by 6 bases, and 19 bases separated the two germline ends. The CDR3 protein is CASGVKGGRAEAFF. CDR3 DNA sequence: TGTGCCAGCGGAGTGAAGGGGGGGAGAGCTGAAGCTTTCTTT.

This clone has only one observation. The chain joins TRBV27 to TRBJ2-4; 15 nucleotides match TRBD2. Looked up from germline, CDR1 is MNHEY and CDR2 is SMNVEV (reference sequence). Trimming at V came to 6 bases and at J to 0 bases, leaving 12 bases not matched to a gene. The CDR3 is 20 residues long. CDR3 in amino acids: CASSPSGGLAGGLAKNIQYF. Here the CDR3 DNA reads TGTGCCAGCAGCCCTAGCGGCGGACTAGCGGGAGGGCTAGCCAAAAACATTCAGTACTTC.

This chain links TRBV19 with TRBJ1-4; D is ambiguous. V lost 5 bases and J 3 bases, leaving 10 bases between the germline ends. This CDR3 spans 14 amino acids. Germline V gene data show CDR1 as LNHDA and CDR2 as SQIVND (reference sequence). CDR3 sequence reads: CASSRGLPNEKLFF. Written as DNA, the CDR3 is TGTGCCAGTAGTCGAGGGCTACCTAATGAAAAACTGTTTTTT.

The V call is TRBV7-2, the J call TRBJ2-1, with D maybe TRBD2 (7 bases). The V gene's germline CDR1 is SGHTA and CDR2 FQGNSA. Trimming removed 5 bases from V and 9 bases from J, with 20 bases in between. This CDR3 region has 15 residues. The CDR3 loop reads CASSGLGGAIGEQFF. CDR3 DNA: TGTGCCAGCAGCGGGTTGGGGGGGGCCATAGGTGAGCAGTTCTTC. The full variable domain, completed using reference TRBV7-2 and TRBJ2-1, is GAGVSQSPSNKVTEKGKDVELRCDPISGHTALYWYRQSLGQGLEFLIYFQGNSAPDKSGLPSDRFSAERTGGSVSTLTIQRTQQEDSAVYLCASSGLGGAIGEQFFGPGTRLTVL.

The chain has TRBV12-3 or TRBV12-4 and TRBJ1-2, with no clear D. V dropped 1 base and J dropped 8 bases, with 11 bases sitting between them. The CDR3 runs 13 residues. The CDR3 nucleotides are TGTGCCAGCAGTTTAGTGCGGGGTGGAGGCTACACCTTC. Translating gives CASSLVRGGGYTF.

The gene calls are TRBV5-4 and TRBJ2-3; 8 bases align to TRBD1. CDR3 length equals 19 residues. The V gene end was trimmed by 4 bases and the J gene end by 0 bases; junction bases not matched to a gene: 16. Per germline, CDR1 SGHNT and CDR2 YYREEE (reference sequence). CDR3 nucleotides: TGTGCCAGCAGCCACCGGACAGGGTCAGGGGGTTATAGCACAGATACGCAGTATTTT. This translates into CASSHRTGSGGYSTDTQYF.

The chain is built from TRBV5-6 and TRBJ1-1; the D is unclear. CDR1 is SGHDT, CDR2 YYEEEE, per germline. V gave up 0 bases and J gave up 2 bases, with 5 bases separating them. The CDR3 runs 13 residues. The CDR3 protein is CASSLAINTEAFF. The CDR3 nucleotides are TGTGCCAGCAGCTTGGCCATCAACACTGAAGCTTTCTTT.

The chain links TRBV10-3 to TRBJ2-1, with 9 bases identical to TRBD2. J lost 5 bases, V lost 0 bases, and 5 bases had no gene match. Germline-derived CDR1 and CDR2 are ENHRY and SYGVKD. The CDR3 is 16 residues long. The chain's CDR3 is CAISESKGLAHNEQFF. The CDR3 DNA sequence: TGTGCCATCAGTGAGTCGAAGGGACTAGCCCACAATGAGCAGTTCTTC.